Each of the 21 T cell receptor beta chains below was sequenced from the same sample in a study of cytomegalovirus exposure and HLA in healthy donors. PCR amplification relied on 60 Vbeta primers (plus 13 Jbeta primers). Some clones are missing from TCRdb's copy, which holds only in-frame ones; the method was immunoSEQ multiplex PCR. There are around 150,000 clones in the sample, with roughly 2.5% held by the top ten. The sequenced sample was PBMCs. These receptors were obtained from a man aged 35-49 years in good health and CMV-seronegative.

The rearrangement links TRBV19 to TRBJ2-2; 9 bases fit TRBD2. V trimming: 7 bases; J trimming: 6 bases; junction bases outside the gene matches: 9. Germline V gives CDR1 LNHDA, CDR2 SQIVND (reference sequence). This CDR3 spans 15 amino acids. The CDR3 DNA reads TGTGCCAGTACCCCTGTGCGGGGGGGCCCCGGGGAGCTGTTTTTT. Translation gives CASTPVRGGPGELFF.

The DNA for the CDR3 is TGTGCCAGCAGCTTAGCGCGATCGATCACTGAAGCTTTCTTT. Protein product: CASSLARSITEAFF. V is TRBV7-2 and J is TRBJ1-1; D uncertain. V lost 0 bases and J 4 bases, leaving 9 bases between the germline ends. Looked up from germline, CDR1 is SGHTA and CDR2 is FQGNSA. The CDR3 is 14 residues long. Using reference TRBV7-2 and TRBJ1-1 for the parts outside the CDR3, the full variable domain is GAGVSQSPSNKVTEKGKDVELRCDPISGHTALYWYRQSLGQGLEFLIYFQGNSAPDKSGLPSDRFSAERTGGSVSTLTIQRTQQEDSAVYLCASSLARSITEAFFGQGTRLTVV.

The V call is TRBV5-1, the J call TRBJ2-2, with 9 nucleotides matching TRBD2. Germline CDR1 SGHRS, CDR2 YFSETQ. The trim removed 2 bases at V and 4 bases at J, leaving 6 bases unmatched. The CDR3 sequence is 16 residues long. The CDR3 sequence: CASSFVAGAPTGELFF. The CDR3 DNA follows: TGCGCCAGCAGCTTCGTAGCGGGGGCTCCCACCGGGGAGCTGTTTTTT.

The chain links TRBV11-2 to TRBJ2-7; 10 bases map to TRBD2. The J segment lost 3 bases and the V segment lost 5 bases, leaving 7 bases of the junction unmatched. Germline V lookup: CDR1 SGHAT, CDR2 FQNNGV. CDR3 length: 15 residues. CDR3 DNA: TGTGCCAGCAGCCCCGGGACTAGCGCATACTACGAGCAGTACTTC. Translating gives CASSPGTSAYYEQYF.

The V call is TRBV5-1, the J call TRBJ2-3; TRBD2 matches 10 bases. The ends lost 5 bases at V and 6 bases at J; junction bases unmatched: 15. CDR1 is SGHRS, CDR2 YFSETQ, per germline. The CDR3 is 17 residues long. DNA for the CDR3: TGCGCCAGCAGGCGGTTGACGGTAGCGGGGGGTACGGATACGCAGTATTTT. Translation gives CASRRLTVAGGTDTQYF. The variable domain in full, completed from reference TRBV5-1 and TRBJ2-3, reads KAGVTQTPRYLIKTRGQQVTLSCSPISGHRSVSWYQQTPGQGLQFLFEYFSETQRNKGNFPGRFSGRQFSNSRSEMNVSTLELGDSALYLCASRRLTVAGGTDTQYFGPGTRLTVL.

This chain joins TRBV18 and TRBJ2-7; weak D call: TRBD1 (6 bases). V gave up 3 bases and J gave up 5 bases, with 17 bases separating them. The CDR3 is 15 residues long. Germline CDR1 is KGHSH and CDR2 is LQKENI. Written as DNA, the CDR3 is TGTGCCAGCTCACCCCCTACCGCACAGGGCGACGAGCAGTACTTC. It specifies CASSPPTAQGDEQYF.

The J gene is TRBJ1-1, the V gene TRBV28; 7 bases line up with TRBD1. Germline V lookup: CDR1 MDHEN, CDR2 SYDVKM. V gave up 6 bases and J gave up 5 bases; unmatched junction bases: 12. This CDR3 is 15 amino acids long. CDR3 in amino acids: CASRPSRGRRTEAFF. CDR3 DNA: TGTGCCAGCAGACCTAGTAGGGGGCGGAGGACTGAAGCTTTCTTT.

V usage is TRBV5-4 and J usage is TRBJ2-7; 9 bases are shared with TRBD1. The CDR3 length is 14 residues. In germline, CDR1 is SGHNT, CDR2 YYREEE (reference sequence). The V gene end was trimmed by 5 bases and the J gene end by 3 bases; junction bases not matched to a gene: 6. CDR3: CASRNRGPNYEQYF. CDR3 DNA sequence: TGTGCCAGCAGGAACAGGGGGCCTAACTACGAGCAGTACTTC.

J is TRBJ1-4 and V is TRBV9; D perhaps matches TRBD1 (6 bases). This CDR3 is 15 amino acids long. The V end lost 0 bases, the J end lost 3 bases, and 9 bases lay between the germline ends. Germline assignment: CDR1 SGDLS and CDR2 YYNGEE. The CDR3 coding sequence is TGTGCCAGCAGCGTAGACAGGGAGCCTAATGAAAAACTGTTTTTT. It yields the protein CASSVDREPNEKLFF.

J is TRBJ2-3 and V is TRBV10-3, with 15 bases aligning to TRBD2. Germline CDR1 ENHRY, CDR2 SYGVKD. V was pared by 8 bases and J by 2 bases, with 5 bases of the junction left unmatched. The CDR3 consists of 16 residues. The CDR3 bases are TGTGCCATCTCCGGACTAGCGGGGGGGTACACAGATACGCAGTATTTT. The encoded protein is CAISGLAGGYTDTQYF.

The chain has TRBV15 and TRBJ1-2; a weak D match, TRBD1 (6 bases). The ends were cut back, 5 bases at V and 4 bases at J, with 14 bases in the middle. The CDR3 is 14 amino acids. Germline CDR1 and CDR2: LNHNV and YYDKDF (reference sequence). In DNA form, the CDR3 reads TGTGCCACCAGCCGGCAGGGGTCATCCTATGGCTACACCTTC. Translated, it gives CATSRQGSSYGYTF.

The J gene is TRBJ1-1, the V gene TRBV6-6; 8 bases fit TRBD1. The CDR3 runs to 12 residues. V lost 5 bases and J lost 9; bases outside the gene matches: 5. CDR1 and CDR2 from the germline V gene are MNHNY and SVGAGI (reference sequence). This CDR3 is CASSPGQDQAFF. In DNA, the CDR3 is TGTGCCAGCAGTCCGGGACAGGATCAAGCTTTCTTT.

This chain links TRBV4-1 with TRBJ2-7, with 10 bases aligning to TRBD1. J gave up 6 bases and V 3 bases, and 5 bases lay outside the gene matches. This CDR3 is 14 amino acids long. Germline V CDR1 and CDR2: MGHRA, YSYEKL. CDR3 in DNA: TGCGCCAGCAGCCAGGGACAGGGGATAGGCGAGCAGTACTTC. Amino acid sequence: CASSQGQGIGEQYF.

This chain joins TRBV18 and TRBJ2-7; TRBD1 matches at 9 bases. Germline CDR1 is KGHSH and CDR2 is LQKENI. V lost 5 bases, J lost 3 bases, and 5 bases stayed unmatched. This CDR3 region has 14 residues. CDR3 loop: CASSVGQGGYEQYF. CDR3 DNA sequence: TGTGCCAGCTCAGTGGGACAGGGTGGCTACGAGCAGTACTTC.

Of note for this clone: At one end the junction does not follow the germline gene, possibly because of a read error. The chain joins TRBV18 to TRBJ1-2; D possibly corresponds to TRBD1 (6 bases). Germline-derived CDR1 and CDR2 are KGHSH and LQKENI. The CDR3 is 14 amino acids. Here the CDR3 DNA reads TGTGCCAGCTCTCCACCAGGGGAGGGATATGGCTACACCTTC. This codes for CASSPPGEGYGYTF.

The chain has TRBV6-5 and TRBJ2-7, with D perhaps TRBD2 (5 bases). V lost 0 bases and J 4 bases, leaving 10 bases between the germline ends. CDR1 is MNHEY and CDR2 is SVGAGI in the germline V gene. The CDR3 runs to 14 residues. The CDR3 DNA follows: TGTGCCAGCAGTTACTCGAGAGGGTTATACGAGCAGTACTTC. Translated, it gives CASSYSRGLYEQYF.

The rearrangement links TRBV23-1 to TRBJ2-3; D is undetermined. TRBV23-1 is recorded as an ORF, its role being uncertain. The CDR3 length is 14 residues. The V end was cut by 3 bases, the J end by 0 bases, with 7 bases between. The CDR3 DNA reads TGCGCCAGCAGTCAGCAGGCTAGCACAGATACGCAGTATTTT. Its translation is CASSQQASTDTQYF.

V and J are TRBV4-3 and TRBJ2-1; D remains unclear. Germline V gene data show CDR1 as LGHNA and CDR2 as YSLEER. CDR3 length: 16 amino acids. Trimming took 1 base from V and 0 from J, leaving 10 bases between them. The CDR3 DNA follows: TGCGCCAGCAGCCAAGCCACCTCGAGCTCCTACAATGAGCAGTTCTTC. Its translation is CASSQATSSSYNEQFF.

The chain links TRBV2 to TRBJ1-2; D remains unclear. V was shortened by 2 bases and J by 7 bases, with 11 bases between the two germline ends. This CDR3 region has 13 residues. Germline CDR1 SNHLY, CDR2 FYNNEI. CDR3 bases: TGTGCCAGCAGTGAATGGTCGCCCGGTGGCTACACCTTC. It translates to CASSEWSPGGYTF.

This sequence joins TRBV7-3 and TRBJ2-2; unclear D gene. The germline V gene encodes CDR1 SGHTA and CDR2 FQGTGA. V was shortened by 5 bases and J by 2 bases, with 9 bases between the two germline ends. The CDR3 covers 14 residues. The CDR3 loop reads CASSPLTNTGELFF. The CDR3 DNA sequence: TGTGCCAGCAGCCCCCTAACCAACACCGGGGAGCTGTTTTTT.

This chain joins TRBV5-1 and TRBJ2-1, with TRBD1 matching 10 bases. The CDR3 consists of 15 residues. With V trimmed by 6 bases and J by 6 bases, 9 bases remained unmatched. CDR1 and CDR2 from the germline V gene are SGHRS and YFSETQ. The CDR3 DNA is TGCGCCAGCACCCTCTCCGGGACAGGGGCCAATGAGCAGTTCTTC. Translation gives CASTLSGTGANEQFF.